This T cell receptor beta chain comes out of a study of read filtering for tumor transcriptome and immune sequencing. Looking at the study overall: Per sample, TCR-region reads ranged about 4 to 11 million by IR-seq, 85 to 1273 by RNA-seq.

Germline V gives CDR1 SEHNR, CDR2 FQNEAQ (reference sequence). The CDR3 totals 15 residues. V gave up 7 bases and J gave up 4 bases, with 16 bases separating them. Ten or more counts support this clonotype. The library was built from 400 ng RNA with molecular barcoded adaptors for alpha/delta and beta/gamma chains. TCRdb re-derived calls from the reads in MiXCR, one entry per CDR3 protein. The profile shows 35,000 to 55,000 distinct CDR3 sequences, around 12% of them singletons. At the time of active disease, bone marrow was collected from every patient. Sequencing was performed on a population of CD138-negative cells sorted from bone marrow. V is TRBV7-9 and J is TRBJ2-2, with a tentative D call TRBD2 (5 bases). The TCR originated in a donor aged 40 or older with multiple myeloma. The CDR3, as DNA: TGTGCCAGCATTTGGACCAGAGGGAGCACCGGGGAGCTGTTTTTT. This gives the protein CASIWTRGSTGELFF.